The present TCR beta chain was sequenced within a study of early stage breast cancer tumors. For the study at large: Among around twelve ER+/PR+/HER2- tumors, eight were ductal, four lobular.

The study's findings and limits: Comparing each tissue with blood distinguished tumor from normal in about 85% of the 16 patients. Commonly generated sequences made up most enriched TCRB sequences shared between patients.

The method was immunoSEQ multiplex PCR; TCRdb's version includes in-frame clones alone and lacks a portion of them. The sample holds about 72,000 clones, roughly three quarters seen once. V lost 2 bases and J 3 bases, leaving 11 bases between the germline ends. Germline V gene lookup returns CDR1 LNHDA and CDR2 SQIVND (reference sequence). The CDR3 consists of 15 residues. Only one count was recorded for this clone. No antigen is known for it. This sequence originates from a person aged 60 to 70 with breast cancer. V usage is TRBV19 and J usage is TRBJ2-1; D is ambiguous. Sample: blood. CDR3 nucleotides: TGTGCCAGTAGTATACGGGCAGACGGCTACAATGAGCAGTTCTTC. Translated, it gives CASSIRADGYNEQFF.